This entry lists 21 T cell receptor beta chains sequenced from one sample in a study of T cell responses to AZD1222 COVID-19 vaccine. TCRdb's copy holds only in-frame clones and misses some; the assay was immunoSEQ multiplex PCR. The table has about 88,000 clones, 90% seen once. This specimen was peripheral blood, taken 28 days after the second AZD1222 dose. All receptors derive from an adult who received the AZD1222 COVID-19 vaccine.

CDR3 region: CASSLSTGTGYYEQYF. In DNA form, the CDR3 reads TGCGCCAGCAGCCTAAGTACCGGGACAGGGTATTACGAGCAGTACTTC. This chain joins TRBV4-1 and TRBJ2-7, with 9 bases aligning to TRBD1. The V gene end was trimmed by 4 bases and the J gene end by 4 bases; junction bases not matched to a gene: 11. This CDR3 is 16 amino acids long. The V gene's germline CDR1 is MGHRA and CDR2 YSYEKL.

The V call is TRBV24-1, the J call TRBJ2-1, with 8 bases lining up with TRBD2. The CDR3 covers 16 residues. Trimming removed 2 bases from V and 4 bases from J; junction bases left unmatched: 6. Per the germline V gene, CDR1 is KGHDR and CDR2 is SFDVKD. For the CDR3, the DNA is TGTGCCACCAGTGATTCCGGGGGGGCCGAATACAATGAGCAGTTCTTC. It codes for CATSDSGGAEYNEQFF.

This clone has more than one count but fewer than ten. CDR3 loop: CASSLGYTEAFF. CDR3 DNA sequence: TGTGCCAGCAGTTTGGGGTACACTGAAGCTTTCTTT. The rearrangement links TRBV28 to TRBJ1-1; the D is unclear. Deletions cut 3 bases from V and 3 bases from J, with 5 bases between. The CDR3 spans 12 residues. Looked up from germline, CDR1 is MDHEN and CDR2 is SYDVKM.

The V gene is TRBV5-6, the J gene TRBJ1-6; no clear D. The CDR3 is 15 amino acids. The germline V gene encodes CDR1 SGHDT and CDR2 YYEEEE. V was shortened by 3 bases and J by 8 bases, with 15 bases between the two germline ends. Here the CDR3 DNA reads TGTGCCAGCAGCTCACCAACAGAGGGCTATTCACCCCTCCACTTT. Protein: CASSSPTEGYSPLHF.

The genes are TRBV9 and TRBJ1-2; D is uncertain. In germline, CDR1 is SGDLS, CDR2 YYNGEE. The CDR3 has 14 residues. V was pared by 0 bases and J by 4 bases, with 10 bases between. The CDR3 nucleotides read TGTGCCAGCAGCGTAGCTCCAGCCTCCTATGGCTACACCTTC. It translates to CASSVAPASYGYTF.

V and J are TRBV6-5 and TRBJ1-4; D call uncertain. In germline, CDR1 is MNHEY, CDR2 SVGAGI. CDR3 length: 14 amino acids. V was pared by 5 bases and J by 0 bases, with 7 bases between. In DNA, the CDR3 is TGTGCCAGCAGTCCCGATGCAACTAATGAAAAACTGTTTTTT. This translates into CASSPDATNEKLFF.

This clone has only a few counts. CDR3 in amino acids: CASSRPVGGGYTF. CDR3 sequence (DNA): TGTGCCAGCAGCCGGCCGGTTGGAGGAGGCTACACCTTC. The rearrangement joins TRBV6-5 to TRBJ1-2, with D hard to call. This CDR3 has 13 amino acids. Germline V gene lookup returns CDR1 MNHEY and CDR2 SVGAGI. Trimming pared 6 bases from V and 8 bases from J, leaving 16 bases between.

J is TRBJ1-2 and V is TRBV3-1 (or the pseudogene TRBV3-2); no definite D call. Looked up from germline, CDR1 is LGHDT and CDR2 is YNNKEL (reference sequence). The ends were cut back, 0 bases at V and 7 bases at J, with 15 bases in the middle. The CDR3 runs to 15 residues. The CDR3 is CASSQDPGLKVGYTF. The CDR3 bases are TGTGCCAGCAGCCAAGACCCCGGGCTTAAGGTTGGCTACACCTTC.

CDR3 sequence reads: CASSPDRETEAFF. The CDR3 region has the DNA TGTGCCAGCTCGCCCGACAGGGAAACTGAAGCTTTCTTT. The gene calls are TRBV18 and TRBJ1-1, with 7 nucleotides matching TRBD1. CDR1 is KGHSH, CDR2 LQKENI, per germline. The CDR3 spans 13 residues. V lost 6 bases, J lost 5 bases, and 6 bases stayed unmatched. Drawing the rest from reference TRBV18 and TRBJ1-1, the complete variable domain is NAGVMQNPRHLVRRRGQEARLRCSPMKGHSHVYWYRQLPEEGLKFMVYLQKENIIDESGMPKERFSAEFPKEGPSILRIQQVVRGDSAAYFCASSPDRETEAFFGQGTRLTVV.

The V gene is TRBV15, the J gene TRBJ1-3; no clear D. Germline V gene lookup returns CDR1 LNHNV and CDR2 YYDKDF (reference sequence). Between the trimmed V and J ends, which lost 3 bases and 4 bases, there was a span of 16 bases. This CDR3 is built from 16 residues. This CDR3 is CATSSPQNVVGNTIYF. CDR3 DNA: TGTGCCACCAGCAGTCCACAAAACGTAGTAGGAAACACCATATATTTT.

The chain has TRBV3-1 (or the pseudogene TRBV3-2) and TRBJ1-4; D not resolved. The germline V and J ends were trimmed by 1 base and 0 bases, with 12 bases remaining between them. Germline assignment: CDR1 LGHDT and CDR2 YNNKEL (reference sequence). CDR3 length: 17 amino acids. CDR3 sequence reads: CASSQVPPGATNEKLFF. In DNA form, the CDR3 reads TGTGCCAGCAGCCAAGTTCCCCCCGGAGCAACTAATGAAAAACTGTTTTTT.

The chain uses TRBV20-1 and TRBJ2-1; TRBD1 might be the D (5 bases). This CDR3 contains 11 residues. Germline lookup yields CDR1 DFQATT and CDR2 SNEGSKA (reference sequence). V lost 6 bases, J lost 7 bases, and 10 bases lay in between. The CDR3: CSAAPGNEQFF. CDR3 DNA: TGCAGTGCCGCTCCAGGGAATGAGCAGTTCTTC.

This sequence joins TRBV28 and TRBJ1-4; the match to TRBD1 covers 9 bases. V shed 2 bases and J 8 bases; nucleotides not matched to a gene: 9. Looked up from germline, CDR1 is MDHEN and CDR2 is SYDVKM. The CDR3 is 16 amino acids. The CDR3 protein is CASSLTPGQGREKLFF. CDR3 nucleotide sequence: TGTGCCAGCAGTTTAACTCCGGGACAGGGACGGGAAAAACTGTTTTTT.

This chain joins TRBV4-3 and TRBJ2-7; D remains ambiguous. Between the trimmed V and J ends, which lost 2 bases and 3 bases, there was a span of 8 bases. The CDR3 is made up of 13 amino acids. The V gene's germline CDR1 is LGHNA and CDR2 YSLEER. The CDR3 sequence is CASSQQKDYEQYF. In DNA form, the CDR3 reads TGCGCCAGCAGCCAACAAAAGGACTACGAGCAGTACTTC.

The V gene is TRBV18, the J gene TRBJ1-5, with D possibly TRBD1 on 5 matching bases. V was clipped by 5 bases and J by 0 bases, with 11 bases between them. Germline CDR1 and CDR2: KGHSH and LQKENI. This CDR3 is 15 amino acids long. CDR3 coding DNA: TGTGCCAGCTCAACCGGACAAGATAGCAATCAGCCCCAGCATTTT. This codes for CASSTGQDSNQPQHF. Drawing the rest from reference TRBV18 and TRBJ1-5, the complete variable domain is NAGVMQNPRHLVRRRGQEARLRCSPMKGHSHVYWYRQLPEEGLKFMVYLQKENIIDESGMPKERFSAEFPKEGPSILRIQQVVRGDSAAYFCASSTGQDSNQPQHFGDGTRLSIL.

The CDR3 reads CASSQMGQSPGEAFF. CDR3 DNA sequence: TGCGCCAGCAGCCAAATGGGACAGAGTCCCGGGGAAGCTTTCTTT. The chain employs TRBV4-1 and TRBJ1-1, with TRBD1 matching 7 bases. Germline CDR1 and CDR2: MGHRA and YSYEKL. The CDR3 loop spans 15 amino acids. Unmatched junction bases numbered 11, after V lost 2 bases and J lost 8 bases.

The V call is TRBV6-5, the J call TRBJ2-2, with D perhaps given as TRBD1 or TRBD2 (5 bases each). The germline CDR1 and CDR2 sequences are MNHEY and SVGAGI. V was trimmed by 11 bases and J by 5 bases, leaving 12 bases between them. The CDR3 covers 12 residues. The CDR3 is CAEGQGTGELFF. In DNA, the CDR3 is TGTGCCGAGGGGCAAGGAACCGGGGAGCTGTTTTTT.

The chain recombines TRBV27 with TRBJ1-3; D not certain. Per germline, CDR1 MNHEY and CDR2 SMNVEV (reference sequence). Trimming left V 5 bases short and J 0 bases short, with 14 bases between. This CDR3 spans 16 amino acids. This CDR3 reads CASSPYPGSSGNTIYF. The CDR3 DNA is TGTGCCAGCAGTCCATACCCTGGCAGCTCTGGAAACACCATATATTTT.

This clone was observed a single time. The gene calls are TRBV5-1 and TRBJ1-2; 7 bases are a match to TRBD1. Germline V gene lookup returns CDR1 SGHRS and CDR2 YFSETQ. J gave up 3 bases and V 4 bases, and 3 bases lay outside the gene matches. The CDR3 is 13 amino acids. The CDR3, as DNA: TGCGCCAGCAGCCGTGACAGGGACTATGGCTACACCTTC. Encoded protein: CASSRDRDYGYTF.

V usage is TRBV3-1 (or the pseudogene TRBV3-2) and J usage is TRBJ2-6; D unclear. This CDR3 spans 14 amino acids. Germline V gene data show CDR1 as LGHDT and CDR2 as YNNKEL (reference sequence). V lost 4 bases to trimming and J lost 0 bases, with 4 bases between them. The CDR3, as DNA: TGTGCCAGCAGCCTCCACTCTGGGGCCAACGTCCTGACTTTC. Encoded protein: CASSLHSGANVLTF.

The V and J genes are TRBV7-9 and TRBJ2-7; D perhaps matches TRBD1 (5 bases). The CDR3 runs to 12 residues. V shed 4 bases and J shed 3 bases, with 7 bases lying between them. Germline V gene sequence: CDR1 SEHNR, CDR2 FQNEAQ (reference sequence). The CDR3 here is CASSSTGYEQYF. The CDR3 nucleotides are TGTGCCAGCAGCTCCACAGGCTACGAGCAGTACTTC.